Listed below are T cell receptor beta chains from one sample, sequenced in a study of T cell responses to AZD1222 COVID-19 vaccine. Profiling relied on immunoSEQ multiplex PCR, and the TCRdb table lists in-frame clones only, not all of them. The data show roughly 110,000 clones, roughly 91% seen once. This sample comprised peripheral blood, obtained 28 days after the second AZD1222 dose. The receptor set was obtained from an adult who received the AZD1222 COVID-19 vaccine. The CDR3 runs from the conserved cysteine through the conserved F or W. Fields, in order: J gene, D gene, V gene, clone size, CDR3 DNA, CDR3 protein. D genes are given only for firm matches. Only part of the rows carry a size: once, few, many, or a class if the clone is expanded.

TRBJ2-1	.	TRBV7-3	.	TGTGCCAGCAGCTTAACCCAAACTACCTACAATGAGCAGTTCTTC	CASSLTQTTYNEQFF
TRBJ2-1	TRBD2	TRBV6-2/TRBV6-3	.	TGTGCCAGCAGTACTTACCCCCGCCCCGGGACTACCAATGAGCAGTTCTTC	CASSTYPRPGTTNEQFF
TRBJ1-5	.	TRBV19	.	TGTGCCAGTAGTATCGACAGCCCGCAGCCCCAGCATTTT	CASSIDSPQPQHF
TRBJ2-2	TRBD1	TRBV11-3	.	TGTGCCAGCAGCCCAGGACAGGGGGCGGTTACCGGGGAGCTGTTTTTT	CASSPGQGAVTGELFF
TRBJ1-6	.	TRBV6-4	.	TGTGCCAGCAGTCCCGGATTTGGTCATTCACCCCTCCACTTT	CASSPGFGHSPLHF
TRBJ2-2	.	TRBV29-1	.	TGCAGCGTTGGGGTGGGGCGAGGCAACACCGGGGAGCTGTTTTTT	CSVGVGRGNTGELFF
TRBJ2-7	TRBD1	TRBV6-5	.	TGTGCCAGCAGATGGACAGGGGACTACGAGCAGTACTTC	CASRWTGDYEQYF
TRBJ1-6	.	TRBV18	once	TGTGCCAGCTCACGGGGTACTTGGAATTCACCCCTCCACTTT	CASSRGTWNSPLHF
TRBJ1-1	.	TRBV18	.	TGTGCCAGTCTCCAGGCAGGAGACTCCGTTGAAGCTTTCTTT	CASLQAGDSVEAFF
TRBJ1-6	.	TRBV19	.	TGTGCCAGTGACCTGGGATTCTCCGATGAGCCCCTCCACTTT	CASDLGFSDEPLHF
TRBJ1-5	.	TRBV19	.	TGTGCCAGTAGTCACTCCGGGCGAAATCAGCCCCAGCATTTT	CASSHSGRNQPQHF
TRBJ1-2	TRBD1	TRBV5-4	few	TGTGCCAGCAGTCTGGACAGGGGAAGTGGCTACACCTTC	CASSLDRGSGYTF
TRBJ1-1	TRBD1	TRBV7-3	.	TGTGCCAGCAGCTTGGGACAGCAGACGGGCGCTGAAGCTTTCTTT	CASSLGQQTGAEAFF
TRBJ2-2	.	TRBV4-1	.	TGCGCCAGCAGCCAGACGGGGGATAACACCGGGGAGCTGTTTTTT	CASSQTGDNTGELFF
TRBJ1-2	.	TRBV12-3/TRBV12-4	.	TGTGCCATCTACCGCGGCGGGGGCGGTGGCTACACCTTC	CAIYRGGGGGYTF
TRBJ2-3	TRBD2	TRBV19	.	TGTGCCAGTAGTATCTCCAGCGGGGGTGCAGATACGCAGTATTTT	CASSISSGGADTQYF
TRBJ2-2	TRBD1	TRBV6-5	.	TGTGCCAGCAGTTACACGCCACAGGGGGCGTTCGGGGAGCTGTTTTTT	CASSYTPQGAFGELFF
TRBJ2-2	.	TRBV11-2	.	TGTGCCAGCAGCTTAGATCTCCGGACGCGAGCCGGGGAGCTGTTTTTT	CASSLDLRTRAGELFF
TRBJ2-7	.	TRBV21-1	.	TGTGCCAGCAGCAAACGAAGGCACGGAGGCTCCTACGAGCAGTACTTC	CASSKRRHGGSYEQYF
TRBJ2-5	.	TRBV5-8	.	TGTGCCAGCAGCTTGACAGGATTATTCCAAGAGACCCAGTACTTC	CASSLTGLFQETQYF
TRBJ1-4	.	TRBV4-3	.	TGCGCCAGCAGCCAAGATCTTCCGATTTTAAATGAAAAACTGTTTTTT	CASSQDLPILNEKLFF
TRBJ2-2	.	TRBV4-3	.	TGCGCCAGCAGCGAACAGGGTCGAGTCACCGGGGAGCTGTTTTTT	CASSEQGRVTGELFF
TRBJ2-5	TRBD1	TRBV11-3	.	TGTGCCAGCAGCCCGGGACAGGGGAGTAGGGAGACCCAGTACTTC	CASSPGQGSRETQYF
TRBJ2-7	TRBD1	TRBV5-1	once	TGCGCCAGCAGCGTGACAGGGGAAACCTACGAGCAGTACTTC	CASSVTGETYEQYF
TRBJ1-1	.	TRBV3-1/TRBV3-2	.	TGTGCCAGCAGCTCACGGGGACCGTTACAAGAAGCTTTCTTT	CASSSRGPLQEAFF
TRBJ2-5	.	TRBV6-5	.	TGTGCCAGCAGTTACCGGTTCTCGGGCGGGGAGACCCAGTACTTC	CASSYRFSGGETQYF
TRBJ1-4	.	TRBV2	.	TGTGCCAGCAGTCGGCAACAGGGTAATGAAAAACTGTTTTTT	CASSRQQGNEKLFF
TRBJ2-5	TRBD1	TRBV5-4	once	TGTGCCAGCAGCTTGAGGACAGGGTGGGAGACCCAGTACTTC	CASSLRTGWETQYF
TRBJ2-4	.	TRBV7-9	.	TGTGCCAGTACAGAGACCACAGCCAAAAACATTCAGTACTTC	CASTETTAKNIQYF
TRBJ1-1	.	TRBV27	.	TGTGCCAGCAGTTTATCAGGGGAGAACACTGAAGCTTTCTTT	CASSLSGENTEAFF
TRBJ2-3	TRBD2	TRBV7-9	.	TGTGCCAGCATCCGAGGGGTAGCGGGGGTGTCAGATACGCAGTATTTT	CASIRGVAGVSDTQYF
TRBJ1-1	.	TRBV10-3	few	TGTGCCATCAGTGAGTCCCGTGTACAGATGAACACTGAAGCTTTCTTT	CAISESRVQMNTEAFF
TRBJ1-6	.	TRBV2	.	TGTGCCAGCAGTGAACCTCGCGGGCGAAGCTCCTATAATTCACCCCTCCACTTT	CASSEPRGRSSYNSPLHF
TRBJ2-1	TRBD2	TRBV6-5	.	TGTGCCAGCAGTACCCCGGGACTAGCTTACAATGAGCAGTTCTTC	CASSTPGLAYNEQFF
TRBJ1-2	.	TRBV6-2/TRBV6-3	.	TGTGCCAGCAGTCCCCCGTGGGACCCCTCGGGGACCTTC	CASSPPWDPSGTF
TRBJ2-7	.	TRBV7-2	.	TGTGCCAGCAGCACATACACCGAGGGCGAGCAGTACTTC	CASSTYTEGEQYF